A selection of T cell receptor beta chains follows, all from one sample in a study of beta chain features in type 1 diabetes. Data came from immunoSEQ multiplex PCR; TCRdb stores just in-frame clones and leaves some out. The sample comprises about 360,000 clones, roughly 13% of which are singletons, and about 0.01% rests with the top ten. Sequencing input: naive CD4+ T cells from blood. The receptors were gathered from a young woman with type 1 diabetes. CDR3s include the opening cysteine and the closing phenylalanine or tryptophan. The order of the fields is clone size, J gene, V gene, D gene, CDR3 protein, CDR3 DNA. A D gene is named only where the DNA matches it firmly. A row's size may be missing; if present it is once, few, many or a size class.

clone size: few; J gene: TRBJ1-6; V gene: TRBV7-9; D gene: .; CDR3 protein: CASRSARDSPLHF; CDR3 DNA: TGTGCCAGCAGGTCGGCCAGGGATTCACCCCTCCACTTT
clone size: .; J gene: TRBJ2-1; V gene: TRBV7-9; D gene: .; CDR3 protein: CASRPGQNLPYNEQFF; CDR3 DNA: TGTGCCAGCAGACCCGGACAAAACCTACCCTACAATGAGCAGTTCTTC
clone size: .; J gene: TRBJ2-1; V gene: TRBV6-5; D gene: .; CDR3 protein: CASSYNLPERDNEQFF; CDR3 DNA: TGTGCCAGCAGTTACAATCTTCCGGAGCGGGACAATGAGCAGTTCTTC
clone size: .; J gene: TRBJ2-7; V gene: TRBV5-1; D gene: TRBD2; CDR3 protein: CASSSALAGVYEQYF; CDR3 DNA: TGCGCCAGCAGCTCGGCCCTAGCGGGAGTCTACGAGCAGTACTTC
clone size: few; J gene: TRBJ2-3; V gene: TRBV28; D gene: .; CDR3 protein: CASSLLFGGLGTDTQYF; CDR3 DNA: TGTGCCAGCAGTCTCCTCTTCGGGGGGCTGGGCACAGATACGCAGTATTTT
clone size: few; J gene: TRBJ2-5; V gene: TRBV7-2; D gene: .; CDR3 protein: CASSLRNAKETQYF; CDR3 DNA: TGTGCCAGCAGCTTGCGGAACGCAAAAGAGACCCAGTACTTC
clone size: few; J gene: TRBJ2-7; V gene: TRBV7-2; D gene: .; CDR3 protein: CASSLYSPRSPEQYF; CDR3 DNA: TGTGCCAGCAGCTTATATTCCCCTAGGTCCCCCGAGCAGTACTTC
clone size: few; J gene: TRBJ2-1; V gene: TRBV5-1; D gene: TRBD1; CDR3 protein: CASSLVLGQYNEQFF; CDR3 DNA: TGCGCCAGCAGCTTGGTTTTGGGACAGTACAATGAGCAGTTCTTC
clone size: .; J gene: TRBJ1-3; V gene: TRBV29-1; D gene: .; CDR3 protein: CSAKGGRGAGNTIYF; CDR3 DNA: TGCAGCGCCAAGGGCGGTCGGGGAGCTGGAAACACCATATATTTT
clone size: few; J gene: TRBJ1-4; V gene: TRBV7-2; D gene: .; CDR3 protein: CASSPTGLNEKLFF; CDR3 DNA: TGTGCCAGCAGCCCTACGGGACTTAATGAAAAACTGTTTTTT
clone size: few; J gene: TRBJ2-5; V gene: TRBV28; D gene: .; CDR3 protein: CASSFGGETQYF; CDR3 DNA: TGTGCCAGCAGTTTCGGGGGAGAGACCCAGTACTTC
clone size: .; J gene: TRBJ2-5; V gene: TRBV5-4; D gene: TRBD2; CDR3 protein: CASTPGGTAGGLGETQYF; CDR3 DNA: TGTGCCAGCACCCCGGGCGGTACGGCGGGAGGGCTGGGGGAGACCCAGTACTTC
clone size: .; J gene: TRBJ2-3; V gene: TRBV11-2; D gene: TRBD2; CDR3 protein: CASRRRSGGASDTQYF; CDR3 DNA: TGTGCCAGCAGGCGAAGAAGCGGGGGAGCGTCGGATACGCAGTATTTT
clone size: .; J gene: TRBJ2-1; V gene: TRBV5-1; D gene: .; CDR3 protein: CASSLGDTLNNEQFF; CDR3 DNA: TGCGCCAGCAGCTTGGGGGACACCCTAAACAATGAGCAGTTCTTC
clone size: .; J gene: TRBJ2-5; V gene: TRBV10-3; D gene: .; CDR3 protein: CAVFRYGETQYF; CDR3 DNA: TGTGCCGTCTTTAGGTACGGGGAGACCCAGTACTTC
clone size: few; J gene: TRBJ2-7; V gene: TRBV4-3; D gene: .; CDR3 protein: CASSQDLPGSYEQYF; CDR3 DNA: TGCGCCAGCAGCCAAGATCTGCCAGGATCCTACGAGCAGTACTTC
clone size: few; J gene: TRBJ1-5; V gene: TRBV30; D gene: .; CDR3 protein: CAWSGGTEQPQHF; CDR3 DNA: TGTGCCTGGAGTGGGGGGACTGAGCAGCCCCAGCATTTT
clone size: .; J gene: TRBJ1-2; V gene: TRBV5-6; D gene: .; CDR3 protein: CASSLVPQSPNYGYTF; CDR3 DNA: TGTGCCAGCAGCTTGGTACCACAGTCGCCTAACTATGGCTACACCTTC
clone size: .; J gene: TRBJ2-1; V gene: TRBV7-9; D gene: TRBD1; CDR3 protein: CASSQTGDSNEQFF; CDR3 DNA: TGTGCCAGCAGCCAAACCGGGGACAGTAATGAGCAGTTCTTC
clone size: few; J gene: TRBJ2-1; V gene: TRBV12-5; D gene: TRBD2; CDR3 protein: CASGPPLAGNEQFF; CDR3 DNA: TGTGCTAGTGGTCCACCTCTAGCGGGGAATGAGCAGTTCTTC
clone size: few; J gene: TRBJ2-7; V gene: TRBV28; D gene: TRBD1; CDR3 protein: CASSFEGALEQYF; CDR3 DNA: TGTGCCAGCAGTTTCGAGGGGGCCCTCGAGCAGTACTTC
clone size: few; J gene: TRBJ2-7; V gene: TRBV7-9; D gene: TRBD1; CDR3 protein: CASSLATGGHNEQYF; CDR3 DNA: TGTGCCAGCAGCTTAGCGACAGGGGGCCACAACGAGCAGTACTTC
clone size: few; J gene: TRBJ1-1; V gene: TRBV20-1; D gene: .; CDR3 protein: CSAIYTEAFF; CDR3 DNA: TGCAGTGCTATATACACTGAAGCTTTCTTT
clone size: .; J gene: TRBJ2-7; V gene: TRBV5-1; D gene: .; CDR3 protein: CASSPSPGYEQYF; CDR3 DNA: TGCGCCAGCAGCCCCTCCCCCGGCTACGAGCAGTACTTC